This T cell receptor (beta chain) was recovered during a study of T cells after yellow fever vaccination. About this clonotype: The antigen is not known.

V gave up 6 bases and J gave up 1 base; unmatched junction bases: 6. There are 17 residues in the CDR3. Per germline, CDR1 MGHRA and CDR2 YSYEKL. Study findings and constraints: Only a minor proportion of clonotypes was detected across both CD4 and CD8 compartments. The study re-detected most primary-vaccination clones after the booster (around 96% CD4, 88% CD8). Weaker overall was a secondary response that nonetheless peaked faster, on day 5 versus 15.

It was through 5'RACE template switching that TCR cDNA was made, with a universal primer site and UMIs added. TCRdb reprocessed the 5' RACE reads with MiXCR, giving one entry per CDR3 protein. The sample yields 400,000 to 450,000 distinct CDR3 sequences, about 19% seen once. This TCR was recovered from a man aged 18 to 35 who received the YFV17D yellow fever vaccine. Here the sequenced sample was PBMCs, taken before the yellow fever booster vaccination. V is TRBV4-1 and J is TRBJ2-2; the match to TRBD2 covers 12 bases. CDR3 in DNA: TGCGCCAGCAGTCCCCGACTAGCGGGGGAGAACACCGGGGAGCTGTTTTTT. It specifies CASSPRLAGENTGELFF.